The 10 T cell receptor beta chains presented below share a single source sample, sequenced in a study of response to subunit inactivated influenza vaccine. In TCRdb, the RT-PCR reads were re-called with MiXCR into one record per CDR3 protein. This table has more than 400,000 distinct CDR3 sequences, roughly 11% appearing once. The sample here was PBMCs from blood, taken about 40 days after vaccination. These receptors all come from a man between 50 and 59 years old who received an inactivated influenza vaccine.

This clonotype showed up just a few times. This chain connects TRBV10-3 to TRBJ1-2; no reliable D call. Trimming stripped 2 bases from V and 5 bases from J, with 12 bases between. Germline V gene lookup returns CDR1 ENHRY and CDR2 SYGVKD. This CDR3 comprises 14 residues. CDR3 nucleotides: TGTGCCATCAGTGAGCCAATCCCCATATATGGCTACACCTTC. Amino acid sequence: CAISEPIPIYGYTF.

The chain employs TRBV11-2 and TRBJ2-3; D remains unclear. Trimming shortened V by 0 bases and J by 3 bases, and 13 bases separated the two germline ends. This CDR3 has 16 amino acids. The germline V gene encodes CDR1 SGHAT and CDR2 FQNNGV. This CDR3 is CASSLDSAGPTDTQYF. CDR3 coding DNA: TGTGCCAGCAGCTTAGATTCCGCCGGACCTACAGATACGCAGTATTTT.

In its sample, this clonotype was seen many times. V usage is TRBV5-1 and J usage is TRBJ2-1; 10 bases fit TRBD2. V dropped 0 bases and J dropped 3; count of bases not matched to a gene: 6. CDR1 SGHRS and CDR2 YFSETQ come from the germline V gene. CDR3 length: 17 amino acids. CDR3 sequence reads: CASSLGGTSDGYNEQFF. Written as DNA, the CDR3 is TGCGCCAGCAGCTTGGGCGGGACTAGCGATGGCTACAATGAGCAGTTCTTC.

This clonotype was counted at least ten times. This chain joins TRBV6-5 and TRBJ2-1, with 11 bases fitting TRBD2. CDR1 MNHEY and CDR2 SVGAGI come from the germline V gene. The CDR3 is 17 residues long. V was clipped by 0 bases and J by 6 bases; unmatched bases: 7. The CDR3 reads CASSYSSGRANGNEQFF. As DNA, the CDR3 is TGTGCCAGCAGTTACTCTAGCGGGAGGGCCAATGGCAATGAGCAGTTCTTC.

The chain has TRBV30 and TRBJ2-7; D remains unclear. V shed 1 base and J shed 3 bases, with 7 bases lying between them. The CDR3 length is 12 residues. Germline loops: CDR1 GTSNPN, CDR2 SVGIG (reference sequence). Written as DNA, the CDR3 is TGTGCCTGGAGTGAACAGTACTACGAGCAGTACTTC. It is translated as CAWSEQYYEQYF.

This clonotype was recorded a few times. The rearrangement uses TRBV4-3 and TRBJ2-7; D could derive from TRBD1 or TRBD2 (7 bases each). CDR1 LGHNA and CDR2 YSLEER come from the germline V gene. Deletions cut 0 bases from V and 0 bases from J, with 15 bases between. The CDR3 has 17 amino acids. The chain's CDR3 is CASSQERGGGGSYEQYF. In nucleotides, the CDR3 is TGCGCCAGCAGCCAAGAGAGGGGAGGGGGCGGCTCCTACGAGCAGTACTTC.

The chain recombines TRBV27 with TRBJ2-7, with D unresolved. V dropped 8 bases and J dropped 4 bases, with 15 bases sitting between them. The germline CDR1 and CDR2 sequences are MNHEY and SMNVEV (reference sequence). There are 13 residues in the CDR3. CDR3 sequence (DNA): TGTGCCAGCGCAACAGATTGGTCGTACGAGCAGTACTTC. It translates to CASATDWSYEQYF.

This clonotype was counted ten times or more. The genes are TRBV12-3 or TRBV12-4 and TRBJ1-2; D is unclear. The CDR3 covers 13 residues. V was trimmed by 6 bases and J by 8 bases, leaving 16 bases between them. CDR3 amino acids: CASSPSGERGYTF. The CDR3 DNA reads as TGTGCCAGCAGCCCAAGCGGGGAGCGGGGCTACACCTTC.

Only a few counts were recorded for this clonotype. J is TRBJ2-2 and V is TRBV6-4; D may be TRBD1 (5 bases). This CDR3 is 15 amino acids long. Trimming stripped 2 bases from V and 6 bases from J, with 13 bases between. CDR1 MRHNA and CDR2 SNTAGT come from the germline V gene. The DNA of the CDR3 is TGTGCCAGCAGTGACACGGCAGGGATAGCCGGGGAGCTGTTTTTT. Translated: CASSDTAGIAGELFF.

This clonotype was observed many times. The chain joins TRBV6-2 or TRBV6-3 to TRBJ1-5, with 12 bases aligning to TRBD1. The V and J ends lost 7 bases and 5 bases, in that order; junction bases with no gene match: 6. Germline assignment: CDR1 MNHEY and CDR2 SVGEGT. The CDR3 has 15 residues. The CDR3 coding sequence is TGTGCCAGCAAACAGGGACAGGGGGCCTATCAGCCCCAGCATTTT. Its protein is CASKQGQGAYQPQHF.